This is a list of T cell receptor beta chains from one sample in a study of identifying expanded T cells in peripheral blood. Method: immunoSEQ multiplex PCR; TCRdb's copy keeps in-frame clones and lacks some. The data show 90,000 to 95,000 clones, approximately 85% seen once. Sequenced: blood. The source of these receptors is a person aged 18 to 70 in good health. Each CDR3 is given with its conserved first and last residue. The D gene is left open where the match is weak. For some rows the clone size is stated as once, few or many, or as a class when expanded; others skip it.

abundance,j_gene,d_gene,v_gene,CDR3aa,CDR3nt
.,TRBJ2-7,TRBD1,TRBV6-6,CASSTGTGGLGEQYF,TGTGCCAGCAGCACTGGGACAGGGGGCCTGGGGGAGCAGTACTTC
.,TRBJ2-6,.,TRBV15,CATSRGEQLSGANVLTF,TGTGCCACCAGCAGAGGGGAGCAGTTGTCCGGGGCCAACGTCCTGACTTTC
.,TRBJ2-5,TRBD1,TRBV5-6,CASSWDRQETQYF,TGTGCCAGCAGCTGGGACAGACAAGAGACCCAGTACTTC
.,TRBJ2-1,.,TRBV15,CATSRVFGSYNEQFF,TGTGCCACCAGCAGAGTATTCGGCTCCTACAATGAGCAGTTCTTC
.,TRBJ2-1,TRBD2,TRBV4-1,CASSQGRTSGYNEQFF,TGCGCCAGCAGCCAAGGTAGGACTAGCGGATACAATGAGCAGTTCTTC
once,TRBJ1-1,.,TRBV7-3,CATAVGPENTEAFF,TGTGCCACCGCCGTAGGACCAGAGAACACTGAAGCTTTCTTT
.,TRBJ2-3,.,TRBV6-5,CASRPSTDTQYF,TGTGCCAGCAGACCTAGCACAGATACGCAGTATTTT
few,TRBJ1-5,.,TRBV5-6,CASSSEGQGMVGQPQHF,TGTGCCAGCAGCTCGGAGGGGCAGGGAATGGTCGGGCAGCCCCAGCATTTT
few,TRBJ1-6,TRBD1,TRBV13,CASSARQGLSSPLHF,TGTGCCAGCAGCGCCCGACAGGGGTTAAGTTCACCCCTCCACTTT
.,TRBJ2-2,.,TRBV5-1,CASSLGGTNTGELFF,TGCGCCAGCAGCTTGGGCGGCACGAACACCGGGGAGCTGTTTTTT
.,TRBJ1-2,.,TRBV5-6,CASSLAPNYGYTF,TGTGCCAGCAGCTTGGCACCTAACTATGGCTACACCTTC
.,TRBJ2-5,.,TRBV19,CASKSRGQETQYF,TGTGCCAGTAAGTCCAGGGGACAAGAGACCCAGTACTTC
.,TRBJ2-2,.,TRBV7-3,CASSPRGSANTGELFF,TGTGCCAGCAGCCCCCGAGGCAGCGCGAACACCGGGGAGCTGTTTTTT
.,TRBJ2-7,TRBD2,TRBV4-1,CASSQRTSGTYEQYF,TGCGCCAGCAGCCAGAGGACTAGCGGGACTTACGAGCAGTACTTC
.,TRBJ1-5,.,TRBV19,CASSRAGGPYQPQHF,TGTGCCAGTAGTCGGGCGGGAGGGCCTTATCAGCCCCAGCATTTT
once,TRBJ1-2,TRBD1,TRBV18,CASSLDRDPGYTF,TGTGCCAGCTCACTCGACAGGGACCCTGGCTACACCTTC
.,TRBJ2-4,.,TRBV5-6,CASRQHNLAKNIQYF,TGTGCCAGCAGACAACACAACCTAGCCAAAAACATTCAGTACTTC
.,TRBJ1-5,.,TRBV11-2,CASSLGEGPHQPQHF,TGTGCCAGCAGCTTAGGTGAGGGGCCCCATCAGCCCCAGCATTTT
.,TRBJ1-1,.,TRBV6-5,CASSWEGRAAAFF,TGTGCCAGCAGTTGGGAGGGTCGGGCTGCAGCTTTCTTT
.,TRBJ1-3,.,TRBV7-2,CASSVTGPGNTIYF,TGTGCCAGCAGCGTCACAGGCCCTGGAAACACCATATATTTT
.,TRBJ2-2,.,TRBV27,CASSSGRGPGELFF,TGTGCCAGCAGTTCGGGACGGGGGCCCGGGGAGCTGTTTTTT
.,TRBJ1-1,.,TRBV19,CASTTSQRPTEAFF,TGTGCCAGTACCACTAGCCAGCGTCCGACTGAAGCTTTCTTT
.,TRBJ1-5,.,TRBV19,CASSPDPGRNQPQHF,TGTGCCAGTAGTCCGGACCCAGGGAGAAATCAGCCCCAGCATTTT
.,TRBJ1-5,.,TRBV11-2,CASSLGVGNQPQHF,TGTGCCAGCAGCTTAGGCGTGGGCAATCAGCCCCAGCATTTT
.,TRBJ1-4,.,TRBV4-1,CASSQIQGRNEKLFF,TGCGCCAGCAGCCAAATCCAGGGTAGGAATGAAAAACTGTTTTTT
.,TRBJ2-5,.,TRBV30,CAWSGADQETQYF,TGTGCCTGGAGTGGGGCGGATCAAGAGACCCAGTACTTC
.,TRBJ1-1,TRBD1,TRBV5-6,CASRPSRDRGLITYTEAFF,TGTGCCAGCAGGCCTTCCCGGGACAGGGGGTTGATTACGTACACTGAAGCTTTCTTT
.,TRBJ1-3,.,TRBV6-5,CASSYLAGVGNTIYF,TGTGCCAGCAGTTATTTAGCGGGGGTCGGAAACACCATATATTTT
.,TRBJ1-6,.,TRBV14,CASSQLLGQGNSPLHF,TGTGCCAGCAGCCAACTGTTGGGGCAGGGGAATTCACCCCTCCACTTT
.,TRBJ1-1,.,TRBV7-2,CASSLNAGSHTEAFF,TGTGCCAGCAGCTTAAACGCAGGGTCCCACACTGAAGCTTTCTTT
.,TRBJ1-1,.,TRBV5-1,CASSYSANTEAFF,TGCGCCAGCAGCTACTCAGCGAACACTGAAGCTTTCTTT
.,TRBJ1-2,TRBD1,TRBV7-2,CASSRTGDYGYTF,TGTGCCAGCAGCCGTACAGGGGACTATGGCTACACCTTC
few,TRBJ1-2,.,TRBV30,CASLGFDGYTF,TGTGCCTCGTTAGGTTTTGATGGCTACACCTTC
.,TRBJ1-2,.,TRBV7-2,CASSLSFSGHGYTF,TGTGCCAGCAGCTTAAGTTTCAGCGGACATGGCTACACCTTC
.,TRBJ1-2,TRBD1,TRBV19,CASSIGQGGYGYTF,TGTGCCAGTAGTATCGGACAGGGGGGGTATGGCTACACCTTC
.,TRBJ1-1,.,TRBV30,CAWIRSDVPNTEAFF,TGTGCCTGGATTCGATCGGACGTCCCGAACACTGAAGCTTTCTTT
.,TRBJ1-1,.,TRBV27,CASSLLRNTEAFF,TGTGCCAGCAGTCTTCTGAGGAACACTGAAGCTTTCTTT
once,TRBJ2-1,.,TRBV19,CASSIDPRGLYNEQFF,TGTGCCAGTAGTATAGATCCGAGGGGACTCTACAATGAGCAGTTCTTC
.,TRBJ2-5,.,TRBV5-1,CASQGLLGQETQYF,TGCGCCAGTCAGGGGTTGCTTGGCCAAGAGACCCAGTACTTC
.,TRBJ2-1,.,TRBV30,CASRTVYNEQFF,TGTGCCTCCCGGACAGTCTACAATGAGCAGTTCTTC
once,TRBJ2-1,.,TRBV18,CASSPDGNQWDEQFF,TGTGCCAGCTCACCAGATGGGAATCAATGGGATGAGCAGTTCTTC
.,TRBJ2-3,.,TRBV29-1,CSVQKAFSPGQPADTQYF,TGCAGCGTTCAGAAAGCTTTTAGCCCGGGACAACCGGCAGATACGCAGTATTTT
.,TRBJ1-5,TRBD1,TRBV6-6,CASRTGGGNQPQHF,TGTGCCAGCAGGACAGGGGGTGGCAATCAGCCCCAGCATTTT
.,TRBJ2-7,.,TRBV9,CASSTQAGPTNEQYF,TGTGCCAGCAGCACTCAAGCGGGCCCCACCAACGAGCAGTACTTC
.,TRBJ2-6,TRBD2,TRBV18,CASSPTSGPTDGANVLTF,TGTGCCAGCTCACCTACTAGCGGGCCAACGGATGGGGCCAACGTCCTGACTTTC
.,TRBJ1-3,.,TRBV7-9,CASSLTLGNTIYF,TGTGCCAGCAGCCTGACACTGGGAAACACCATATATTTT
.,TRBJ2-3,.,TRBV9,CASSVGIGSDTQYF,TGTGCCAGCAGCGTAGGCATAGGGTCAGATACGCAGTATTTT
.,TRBJ2-5,TRBD1,TRBV19,CASRIRQGAQETQYF,TGTGCCAGTAGGATAAGACAGGGGGCCCAAGAGACCCAGTACTTC
.,TRBJ2-7,.,TRBV7-9,CASSLYLPWDTPYEQYF,TGTGCCAGCAGCTTATACCTCCCCTGGGATACCCCCTACGAGCAGTACTTC
.,TRBJ2-4,.,TRBV4-3,CASSQVPTGLVNIQYF,TGCGCCAGCAGCCAAGTCCCAACAGGACTGGTAAACATTCAGTACTTC
.,TRBJ2-7,TRBD1,TRBV5-1,CASSLTIDREFREEYF,TGCGCCAGCAGCCTTACCATAGACAGGGAGTTCCGTGAGGAGTACTTC
.,TRBJ2-7,.,TRBV11-1,CASSNSYEQYF,TGTGCCAGCAGCAACAGCTACGAGCAGTACTTC
.,TRBJ2-3,.,TRBV7-7,CASSPGRGPSDTQYF,TGTGCCAGCAGCCCAGGACGGGGGCCGTCAGATACGCAGTATTTT
once,TRBJ2-7,.,TRBV29-1,CSVVANSYEQYF,TGCAGCGTTGTGGCGAACTCCTACGAGCAGTACTTC
.,TRBJ1-2,TRBD1,TRBV19,CASSKGARDGYTF,TGTGCCAGTAGTAAGGGGGCTCGGGATGGCTACACCTTC
.,TRBJ2-7,.,TRBV20-1,CSAKDSYEQYF,TGCAGTGCCAAGGACTCCTACGAGCAGTACTTC
.,TRBJ1-5,TRBD1,TRBV19,CASGGQGGNQPQHF,TGTGCCAGTGGGGGACAGGGGGGCAATCAGCCCCAGCATTTT
.,TRBJ1-2,TRBD1,TRBV2,CASSLDRASYGYTF,TGTGCCAGCAGTTTGGACAGGGCCAGCTATGGCTACACCTTC
.,TRBJ1-2,TRBD1,TRBV2,CASSGGTGALRNYGYTF,TGTGCCAGCAGTGGGGGGACAGGGGCTTTGCGGAACTATGGCTACACCTTC